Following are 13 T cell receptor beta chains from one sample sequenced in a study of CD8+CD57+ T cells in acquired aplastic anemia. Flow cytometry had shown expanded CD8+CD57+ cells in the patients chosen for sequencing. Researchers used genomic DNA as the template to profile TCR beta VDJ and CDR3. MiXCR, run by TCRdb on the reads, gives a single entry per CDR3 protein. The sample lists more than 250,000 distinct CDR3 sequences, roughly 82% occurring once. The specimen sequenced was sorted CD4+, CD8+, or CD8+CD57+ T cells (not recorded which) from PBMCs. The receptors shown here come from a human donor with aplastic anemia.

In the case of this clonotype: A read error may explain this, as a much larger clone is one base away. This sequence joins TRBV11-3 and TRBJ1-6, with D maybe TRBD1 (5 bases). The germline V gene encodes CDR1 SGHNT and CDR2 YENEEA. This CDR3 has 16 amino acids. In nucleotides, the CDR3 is TGTACCAGCAGCTTAGATCTGACAGCCTATAATTCACCCCTCCACTTT. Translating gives CTSSLDLTAYNSPLHF.

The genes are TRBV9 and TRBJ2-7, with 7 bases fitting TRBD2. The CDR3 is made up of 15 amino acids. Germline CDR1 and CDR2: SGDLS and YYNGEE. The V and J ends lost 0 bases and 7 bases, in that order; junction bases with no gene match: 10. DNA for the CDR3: TGTGCCAGCAGCGTAGTAGCGGGTACGACGTATGAGCAGTACGTC. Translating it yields CASSVVAGTTYEQYV.

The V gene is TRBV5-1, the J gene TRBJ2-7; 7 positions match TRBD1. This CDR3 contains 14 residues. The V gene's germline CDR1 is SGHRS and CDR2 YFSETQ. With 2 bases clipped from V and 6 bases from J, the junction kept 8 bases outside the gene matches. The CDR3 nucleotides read TGCGCCAGCAGCTTCGGTACCAGGGGGTGCGAGCAGTACTTC. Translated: CASSFGTRGCEQYF.

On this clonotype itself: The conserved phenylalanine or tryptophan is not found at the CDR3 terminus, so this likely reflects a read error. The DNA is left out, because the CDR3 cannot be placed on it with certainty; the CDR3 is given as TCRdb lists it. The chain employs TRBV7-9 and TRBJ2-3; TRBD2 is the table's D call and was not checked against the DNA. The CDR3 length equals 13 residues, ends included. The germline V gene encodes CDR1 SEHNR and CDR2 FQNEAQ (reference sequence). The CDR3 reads CASSDEGSGGQDY.

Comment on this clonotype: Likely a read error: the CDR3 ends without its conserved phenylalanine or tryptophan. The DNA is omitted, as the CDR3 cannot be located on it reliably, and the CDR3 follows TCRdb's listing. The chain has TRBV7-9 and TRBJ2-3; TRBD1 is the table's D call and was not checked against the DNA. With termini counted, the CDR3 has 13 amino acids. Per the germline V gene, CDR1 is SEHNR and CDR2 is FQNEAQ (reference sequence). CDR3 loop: CASGDGGSYAAYV.

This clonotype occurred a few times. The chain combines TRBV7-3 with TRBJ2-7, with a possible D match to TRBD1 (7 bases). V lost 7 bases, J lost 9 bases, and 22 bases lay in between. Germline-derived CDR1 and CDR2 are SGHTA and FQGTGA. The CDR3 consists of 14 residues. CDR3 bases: TGTGCCAGCAAGTTCACAGGGGAGGACTATACGCAGTACTTC. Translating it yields CASKFTGEDYTQYF.

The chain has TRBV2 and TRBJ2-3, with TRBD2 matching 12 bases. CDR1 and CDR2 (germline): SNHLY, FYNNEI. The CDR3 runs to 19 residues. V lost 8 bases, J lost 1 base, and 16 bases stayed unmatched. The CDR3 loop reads CASGVVRTSGTGGTDTQYF. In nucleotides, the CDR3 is TGTGCCAGCGGCGTCGTCCGGACTAGCGGGACGGGGGGCACAGATACGCAGTATTTT.

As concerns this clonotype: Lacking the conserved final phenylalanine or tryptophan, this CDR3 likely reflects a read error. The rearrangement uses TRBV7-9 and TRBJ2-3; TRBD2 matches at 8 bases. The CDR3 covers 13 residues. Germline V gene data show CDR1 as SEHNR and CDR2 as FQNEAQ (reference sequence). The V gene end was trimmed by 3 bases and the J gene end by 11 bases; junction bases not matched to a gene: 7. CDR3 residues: CASSFRGSGGQYL. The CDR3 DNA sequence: TGTGCCAGCAGCTTTCGGGGAAGCGGGGGGCAGTATTTG.

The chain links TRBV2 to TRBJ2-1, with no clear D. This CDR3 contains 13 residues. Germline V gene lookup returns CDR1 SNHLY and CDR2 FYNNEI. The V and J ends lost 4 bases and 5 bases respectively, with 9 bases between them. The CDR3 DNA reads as TGTGCCAGCAGTGGCCAAAGGGACAATGAGCAGTTCTTC. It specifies CASSGQRDNEQFF.

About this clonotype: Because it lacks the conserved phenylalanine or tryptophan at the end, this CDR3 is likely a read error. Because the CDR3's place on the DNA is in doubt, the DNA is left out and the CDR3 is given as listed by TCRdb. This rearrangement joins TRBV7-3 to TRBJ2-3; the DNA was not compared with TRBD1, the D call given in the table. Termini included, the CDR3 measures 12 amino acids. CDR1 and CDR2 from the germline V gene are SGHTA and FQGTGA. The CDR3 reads CASSEQPDGGYL.

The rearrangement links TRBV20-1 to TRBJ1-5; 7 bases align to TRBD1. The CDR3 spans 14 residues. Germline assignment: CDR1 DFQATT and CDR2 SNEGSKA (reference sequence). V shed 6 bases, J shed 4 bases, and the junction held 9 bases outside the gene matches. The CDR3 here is CSAPRAGGNQPQHF. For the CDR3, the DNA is TGCAGTGCACCGCGGGCAGGGGGGAATCAGCCCCAGCATTTT.

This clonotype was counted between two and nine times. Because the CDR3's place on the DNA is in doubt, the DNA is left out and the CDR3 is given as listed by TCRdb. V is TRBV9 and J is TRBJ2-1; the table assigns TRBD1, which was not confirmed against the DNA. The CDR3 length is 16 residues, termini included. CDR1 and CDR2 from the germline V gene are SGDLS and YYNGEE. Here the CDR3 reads CASSQGADTQYFEQFF.

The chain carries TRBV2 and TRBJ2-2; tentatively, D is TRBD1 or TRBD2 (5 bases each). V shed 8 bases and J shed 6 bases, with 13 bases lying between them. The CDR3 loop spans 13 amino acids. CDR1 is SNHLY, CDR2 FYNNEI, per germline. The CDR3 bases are TGTGCCAGCGGGACGTATGGTGCCGGGGAGCTGTTTTTT. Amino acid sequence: CASGTYGAGELFF.